The 32 T cell receptor beta chains in this list originate from one sample, sequenced in a study of control samples from healthy donors and cancer patients. Sequencing used immunoSEQ multiplex PCR; TCRdb keeps in-frame clones, though not all of them. The sample holds tens of thousands of clones, 86% seen once. The sequencing input was blood. All receptors come from a woman aged 50 to 60 in good health.

This chain links TRBV29-1 with TRBJ2-3; D is undetermined. This CDR3 has 12 amino acids. CDR1 and CDR2 (germline): SQVTM, ANQGSEA. The V end lost 7 bases, the J end lost 7 bases, and 15 bases lay between the germline ends. CDR3 region: CSAGEAKNTQYF. For the CDR3, the DNA is TGCAGCGCCGGCGAGGCGAAGAATACGCAGTATTTT.

The chain uses TRBV7-3 and TRBJ2-3; 11 positions match TRBD2. CDR3 length: 16 residues. Germline V lookup: CDR1 SGHTA, CDR2 FQGTGA. Trimming removed 4 bases from V and 4 bases from J; junction bases left unmatched: 7. CDR3 amino acids: CASSSLAGGAADTQYF. In DNA form, the CDR3 reads TGTGCCAGCAGCTCTCTAGCGGGAGGAGCGGCAGATACGCAGTATTTT.

This chain uses TRBV19 with TRBJ1-2, with 7 bases matching TRBD1. CDR1 and CDR2 from the germline V gene are LNHDA and SQIVND (reference sequence). J gave up 8 bases and V 9 bases, and 9 bases lay outside the gene matches. The CDR3 extends over 12 amino acids. The CDR3 nucleotides read TGTGCCAGCCACGACAGGGAAGGAGGCTACACCTTC. It translates to CASHDREGGYTF.

A word on this clone: Other nucleotide sequences from this sample produce the same CDR3. The CDR3 region has the DNA TGCGCCAGCAGCCAAGATCAAGGGAACTATGGCTACACCTTC. Translating it yields CASSQDQGNYGYTF. The V gene is TRBV4-1, the J gene TRBJ1-2; D call uncertain. This CDR3 is built from 14 residues. Trimming left V 0 bases short and J 2 bases short, with 7 bases between. Germline V CDR1 and CDR2: MGHRA, YSYEKL.

The chain is built from TRBV7-2 and TRBJ2-3; TRBD2 is a possible D gene (5 bases). Germline V gene data show CDR1 as SGHTA and CDR2 as FQGNSA. Trimming pared 5 bases from V and 2 bases from J, leaving 17 bases between. CDR3 length equals 16 residues. CDR3 sequence: CASSPRRGILTDTQYF. CDR3 bases: TGTGCCAGCAGCCCAAGGAGAGGGATTCTCACAGATACGCAGTATTTT.

The genes are TRBV27 and TRBJ2-3; unclear D gene. CDR1 is MNHEY and CDR2 is SMNVEV in the germline V gene (reference sequence). The ends were cut back, 7 bases at V and 1 base at J, with 9 bases in the middle. This CDR3 has 13 amino acids. Here the CDR3 DNA reads TGTGCCAGCAAGAGAAGGGGCACAGATACGCAGTATTTT. Translated, it gives CASKRRGTDTQYF.

The V gene is TRBV19, the J gene TRBJ2-4; the match to TRBD1 covers 10 bases. Germline CDR1 reads LNHDA; CDR2 reads SQIVND (reference sequence). With V trimmed by 3 bases and J by 6 bases, 5 bases remained unmatched. The CDR3 is 15 residues long. As DNA, the CDR3 is TGTGCCAGTAGTATCATGGGACAGGGGATAAACATTCAGTACTTC. It encodes CASSIMGQGINIQYF.

This chain joins TRBV5-1 and TRBJ1-1; D gene uncertain. The V end lost 0 bases, the J end lost 0 bases, and 6 bases lay between the germline ends. This CDR3 has 14 residues. Germline loops: CDR1 SGHRS, CDR2 YFSETQ. The CDR3 here is CASSLADLNTEAFF. The DNA of the CDR3 is TGCGCCAGCAGCTTGGCCGATCTGAACACTGAAGCTTTCTTT.

V is TRBV7-2 and J is TRBJ2-3, with D possibly TRBD2 on 6 matching bases. Germline V gene data show CDR1 as SGHTA and CDR2 as FQGNSA. CDR3 length: 13 residues. The V end was cut by 5 bases, the J end by 3 bases, with 9 bases between. The CDR3 spells CASSLGSTDTQYF. The CDR3 DNA follows: TGTGCCAGCAGCCTCGGGAGTACAGATACGCAGTATTTT.

This sequence joins TRBV18 and TRBJ1-2; D not resolved. Trimming removed 3 bases at V and 2 bases at J, with 13 bases between. CDR1 and CDR2 from the germline V gene are KGHSH and LQKENI. This CDR3 has 15 residues. CDR3 in DNA: TGTGCCAGCTCACCCATTGTGGAAGGCAACTATGGCTACACCTTC. Encoded protein: CASSPIVEGNYGYTF. The variable domain in full, completed from reference TRBV18 and TRBJ1-2, reads NAGVMQNPRHLVRRRGQEARLRCSPMKGHSHVYWYRQLPEEGLKFMVYLQKENIIDESGMPKERFSAEFPKEGPSILRIQQVVRGDSAAYFCASSPIVEGNYGYTFGSGTRLTVV.

The chain links TRBV6-4 to TRBJ1-5, with D maybe TRBD1 (5 bases). The CDR3 is made up of 13 amino acids. The germline V gene has CDR1 MRHNA and CDR2 SNTAGT. V gave up 3 bases and J gave up 7 bases, with 10 bases separating them. The CDR3 loop is CASSEWGGQPQHF. The CDR3 DNA is TGTGCCAGCAGTGAGTGGGGCGGACAGCCCCAGCATTTT.

Comments on this clone: The sample contains more than one DNA sequence encoding this CDR3. The chain carries TRBV12-3 or TRBV12-4 and TRBJ1-2, with 7 bases fitting TRBD1. Trimming cost V 6 bases and J 4 bases; bases outside gene matches: 5. The CDR3 is 13 residues long. As DNA, the CDR3 is TGTGCCAGCAGCCTGGACAGGTTCTATGGCTACACCTTC. Protein: CASSLDRFYGYTF.

This clone was counted a single time. This rearrangement joins TRBV3-1 (or the pseudogene TRBV3-2) to TRBJ2-7; D uncertain. Germline lookup yields CDR1 LGHDT and CDR2 YNNKEL (reference sequence). The CDR3 runs 14 residues. Trimming took 1 base from V and 4 from J, leaving 11 bases between them. CDR3 region: CASSQGAVGYEQYF. In DNA form, the CDR3 reads TGTGCCAGCAGCCAAGGTGCAGTAGGGTACGAGCAGTACTTC.

The chain couples TRBV25-1 to TRBJ1-6; no clear D gene. The V gene's germline CDR1 is MGHDK and CDR2 SYGVNS. Deletions cut 4 bases from V and 8 bases from J, with 9 bases between. The CDR3 is 13 residues long. This CDR3 is CASSAVGYSPLHF. The CDR3, as DNA: TGTGCCAGCAGTGCTGTCGGATATTCACCCCTCCACTTT.

The V gene is TRBV4-2, the J gene TRBJ2-1; no firm D call. Trimming cost V 4 bases and J 5 bases, with 18 bases left between them. The germline V gene has CDR1 LGHNA and CDR2 YNFKEQ. The CDR3 totals 16 residues. The CDR3 DNA sequence: TGTGCCAGCAGCCCATATTCCGCCTCTATCAACAATGAGCAGTTCTTC. Translation: CASSPYSASINNEQFF.

This sequence joins TRBV19 and TRBJ2-7; TRBD2 matches at 10 bases. The ends lost 4 bases at V and 6 bases at J; junction bases unmatched: 6. The CDR3 loop spans 14 amino acids. Germline loops: CDR1 LNHDA, CDR2 SQIVND (reference sequence). The CDR3 region is CASSTSAGGREQYF. CDR3 nucleotides: TGTGCCAGTAGTACCTCAGCGGGGGGGCGCGAGCAGTACTTC. Full variable domain (missing parts from reference TRBV19 and TRBJ2-7): DGGITQSPKYLFRKEGQNVTLSCEQNLNHDAMYWYRQDPGQGLRLIYYSQIVNDFQKGDIAEGYSVSREKKESFPLTVTSAQKNPTAFYLCASSTSAGGREQYFGPGTRLTVT.

This rearrangement joins TRBV5-1 to TRBJ2-5; D remains ambiguous. Germline CDR1 and CDR2: SGHRS and YFSETQ. With 5 bases removed from V and 5 bases from J, the gap between germline ends came to 25 bases. This CDR3 is 17 amino acids long. The DNA for the CDR3 is TGCGCCAGCAGACATTCGGGCGCAGGACGAGGTGGGGAGACCCAGTACTTC. Encoded protein: CASRHSGAGRGGETQYF.

The V call is TRBV10-3, the J call TRBJ2-7, with TRBD2 matching 12 bases. Germline lookup yields CDR1 ENHRY and CDR2 SYGVKD. The length of the CDR3 is 14 residues. The V gene end was trimmed by 4 bases and the J gene end by 3 bases; junction bases not matched to a gene: 1. The CDR3 region is CAISGGLAGYEQYF. The CDR3 DNA is TGTGCCATCAGTGGGGGACTAGCGGGCTACGAGCAGTACTTC.

The rearrangement uses TRBV4-2 and TRBJ1-1; D not certain. The CDR3 consists of 16 residues. Germline V gene lookup returns CDR1 LGHNA and CDR2 YNFKEQ. The V and J ends lost 0 bases and 3 bases respectively, with 14 bases between them. The CDR3 region has the DNA TGTGCCAGCAGCCAAGAGGGCGGCGCCTCGGACACTGAAGCTTTCTTT. It is translated as CASSQEGGASDTEAFF.

The chain employs TRBV12-3 or TRBV12-4 and TRBJ2-5; 10 nucleotides agree with TRBD2. V dropped 4 bases and J dropped 6; count of bases not matched to a gene: 2. The CDR3 contains 13 residues. The CDR3 region has the DNA TGTGCCAGCAGTTCTAGCGGGGGAAAGACCCAGTACTTC. Its protein product is CASSSSGGKTQYF.

This rearrangement joins TRBV28 to TRBJ1-2; D remains ambiguous. CDR1 and CDR2 (germline): MDHEN, SYDVKM. Trimming shortened V by 5 bases and J by 7 bases, and 17 bases separated the two germline ends. CDR3 length equals 14 residues. The CDR3 reads CASSLRPQGSGYTF. The CDR3 DNA reads as TGTGCCAGCAGTCTCCGGCCCCAAGGGAGTGGCTACACCTTC.

This chain joins TRBV19 and TRBJ1-1; 9 nucleotides line up with TRBD1. With V trimmed by 6 bases and J by 4 bases, 3 bases remained unmatched. In germline, CDR1 is LNHDA, CDR2 SQIVND (reference sequence). The CDR3 totals 13 residues. CDR3 nucleotides: TGTGCCAGTAGCCTACAGGGGGCCACTGAAGCTTTCTTT. This codes for CASSLQGATEAFF. Full variable domain (outside the CDR3, taken from reference TRBV19 and TRBJ1-1): DGGITQSPKYLFRKEGQNVTLSCEQNLNHDAMYWYRQDPGQGLRLIYYSQIVNDFQKGDIAEGYSVSREKKESFPLTVTSAQKNPTAFYLCASSLQGATEAFFGQGTRLTVV.

The chain has TRBV6-4 and TRBJ1-5; D may be TRBD1 (5 bases). CDR1 and CDR2 (germline): MRHNA, SNTAGT. V shed 6 bases and J shed 6 bases, with 12 bases lying between them. The CDR3 length is 13 residues. CDR3 nucleotides: TGTGCCAGCAGGCCCCGTCAGGGTCAGCCCCAGCATTTT. This sequence encodes CASRPRQGQPQHF.

The chain employs TRBV7-3 and TRBJ2-3; TRBD2 matches 11 bases. Germline loops: CDR1 SGHTA, CDR2 FQGTGA. V lost 6 bases, J lost 4 bases, and 6 bases stayed unmatched. The CDR3 has 15 residues. This CDR3 reads CASRNVAGGADTQYF. The CDR3 region has the DNA TGTGCCAGCAGGAACGTAGCGGGAGGGGCAGATACGCAGTATTTT.

The chain employs TRBV9 and TRBJ1-6, with 7 positions matching TRBD1. In germline, CDR1 is SGDLS, CDR2 YYNGEE. The CDR3 is 14 amino acids. V was pared by 3 bases and J by 7 bases, with 4 bases of the junction left unmatched. The CDR3 sequence is CASSAGTVNSPLHF. The CDR3 DNA is TGTGCCAGCAGCGCAGGGACAGTAAATTCACCCCTCCACTTT.

This clone was picked up one time. This chain connects TRBV7-9 to TRBJ2-1; D unclear. This CDR3 spans 15 amino acids. Germline V CDR1 and CDR2: SEHNR, FQNEAQ (reference sequence). The V end lost 0 bases, the J end lost 1 base, and 7 bases lay between the germline ends. CDR3 protein: CASSLAPQSYNEQFF. The CDR3 region has the DNA TGTGCCAGCAGCTTAGCGCCGCAATCCTACAATGAGCAGTTCTTC.

CDR3 sequence reads: CASSPIVPDSGEAFF. Written as DNA, the CDR3 is TGTGCCAGCAGCCCCATCGTACCAGATTCTGGTGAAGCTTTCTTT. V gene TRBV9 combines with J gene TRBJ1-1; D gene unclear. Trimming took off 4 bases at V and 7 bases at J, with 20 bases between the two ends. CDR1 and CDR2 (germline): SGDLS, YYNGEE. The CDR3 is made up of 15 amino acids.

The chain employs TRBV5-1 and TRBJ1-2; D might be TRBD1 (5 bases). With 2 bases removed from V and 0 bases from J, the gap between germline ends came to 5 bases. Germline CDR1 and CDR2: SGHRS and YFSETQ. This CDR3 region has 13 residues. The DNA of the CDR3 is TGCGCCAGCAGCTTACAGGCTAACTATGGCTACACCTTC. Translated: CASSLQANYGYTF.

The CDR3 sequence is CASSEPDSFVGTGELFF. CDR3 nucleotides: TGTGCCAGCAGTGAACCGGACAGCTTTGTCGGCACCGGGGAGCTGTTTTTT. The V gene is TRBV2, the J gene TRBJ2-2; TRBD1 might be the D (6 bases). Trimming cost V 2 bases and J 4 bases, with 17 bases left between them. The CDR3 is made up of 17 amino acids. Germline V gene sequence: CDR1 SNHLY, CDR2 FYNNEI.

V gene TRBV5-6 combines with J gene TRBJ2-4, with 10 bases fitting TRBD2. The CDR3 is made up of 14 amino acids. Losses at the gene ends were 4 bases for V and 6 bases for J; bases not matched to a gene: 4. CDR1 SGHDT and CDR2 YYEEEE come from the germline V gene. In nucleotides, the CDR3 is TGTGCCAGCAGCGGGGGACTAGCGACAAACATTCAGTACTTC. This gives the protein CASSGGLATNIQYF.

The chain recombines TRBV5-4 with TRBJ1-1; D remains unclear. Trimming pared 3 bases from V and 6 bases from J, leaving 12 bases between. The CDR3 totals 13 residues. The germline V gene encodes CDR1 SGHNT and CDR2 YYREEE (reference sequence). The CDR3 DNA sequence: TGTGCCAGCAGCTCCCCCCCTAGCTCTGAAGCTTTCTTT. Translating it yields CASSSPPSSEAFF.

A single count supports this clone. The V call is TRBV7-2, the J call TRBJ2-4; TRBD1 agrees at 9 bases. The CDR3 is 13 residues long. Germline-derived CDR1 and CDR2 are SGHTA and FQGNSA. Germline trimming cut 6 bases from V and 6 bases from J; bases unmatched to any gene: 3. CDR3 DNA: TGTGCCAGCAGTACGGACAGGGGAAACATTCAGTACTTC. It yields the protein CASSTDRGNIQYF. Supplemented by reference TRBV7-2 and TRBJ2-4, the full variable domain reads GAGVSQSPSNKVTEKGKDVELRCDPISGHTALYWYRQSLGQGLEFLIYFQGNSAPDKSGLPSDRFSAERTGGSVSTLTIQRTQQEDSAVYLCASSTDRGNIQYFGAGTRLSVL.